These 18 T cell receptor beta chains were all obtained from the same sample, sequenced in a study of blood T cell repertoires in COVID-19. The data were produced by immunoSEQ multiplex PCR, yet TCRdb's version contains in-frame clones alone and is incomplete. The table records 220,000 or so clones, less than 90% of them present only once. Sequenced input: peripheral blood. These TCRs come from a young man with active or convalescent COVID-19.

The J gene is TRBJ1-3, the V gene TRBV5-4, with 12 bases lining up with TRBD1. The CDR3 length is 16 residues. With V trimmed by 4 bases and J by 6 bases, 8 bases remained unmatched. The germline CDR1 and CDR2 sequences are SGHNT and YYREEE (reference sequence). CDR3 bases: TGTGCCAGCAGCCCGGGCCCGGGACAGGGGGCAAACACCATATATTTT. Translating it yields CASSPGPGQGANTIYF.

The genes are TRBV6-2 or TRBV6-3 and TRBJ2-1, with D hard to call. This CDR3 spans 14 amino acids. Germline V lookup: CDR1 MNHEY, CDR2 SVGEGT. Trimming pared 2 bases from V and 9 bases from J, leaving 14 bases between. CDR3 nucleotides: TGTGCCAGCAGTTACGGCCTCGCGACGGGTGAGCAGTTCTTC. Its protein product is CASSYGLATGEQFF.

The chain has TRBV19 and TRBJ1-5; the D gene is possibly TRBD1 (6 bases). CDR1 and CDR2 from the germline V gene are LNHDA and SQIVND (reference sequence). V was trimmed by 9 bases and J by 5 bases, leaving 14 bases between them. CDR3 length equals 13 residues. The CDR3 loop is CASTAGAHQPQHF. The DNA for the CDR3 is TGTGCCAGCACCGCGGGGGCCCATCAGCCCCAGCATTTT.

The chain combines TRBV7-8 with TRBJ1-2, with 7 bases aligning to TRBD1. Germline-derived CDR1 and CDR2 are SGHVS and FQNEAQ. The CDR3 sequence is 14 residues long. Trimming cost V 5 bases and J 4 bases; bases outside gene matches: 7. The CDR3 nucleotides are TGTGCCAGCAGCACCGGGGACAGCCTCTATGGCTACACCTTC. Amino acids: CASSTGDSLYGYTF.

This sequence joins TRBV7-9 and TRBJ1-2; 9 bases align to TRBD1. This CDR3 has 13 amino acids. Losses at the gene ends were 4 bases for V and 13 bases for J; bases not matched to a gene: 10. Germline values: CDR1 SEHNR, CDR2 FQNEAQ (reference sequence). For the CDR3, the DNA is TGTGCCAGCAGCTCCGATCCGGGACAGGGTTTCACCTTC. It codes for CASSSDPGQGFTF.

The chain couples TRBV7-6 to TRBJ1-3; 9 nucleotides align to TRBD1. Germline-derived CDR1 and CDR2 are SGHVS and FNYEAQ. There are 15 residues in the CDR3. V lost 5 bases and J lost 5; bases outside the gene matches: 7. DNA for the CDR3: TGTGCCAGCAGCGATGAACAGGGGGCTAGAAACACCATATATTTT. This sequence encodes CASSDEQGARNTIYF.

The chain employs TRBV4-1 and TRBJ2-5; possible D gene TRBD1, 6 bases. Between the trimmed V and J ends, which lost 0 bases and 1 base, there was a span of 9 bases. Germline CDR1 MGHRA, CDR2 YSYEKL. The CDR3 extends over 15 amino acids. CDR3 region: CASSQDPTGQETQYF. DNA of the CDR3: TGCGCCAGCAGCCAAGATCCGACAGGCCAAGAGACCCAGTACTTC.

This clone turned up a few times. The V and J genes are TRBV28 and TRBJ2-7; the match to TRBD1 covers 8 bases. CDR3 length: 14 amino acids. Germline CDR1 reads MDHEN; CDR2 reads SYDVKM. V gave up 6 bases and J gave up 6 bases; unmatched junction bases: 10. CDR3 nucleotide sequence: TGTGCCAGCAGCCAGCCGGACAGGGTAAGCGAGCAGTACTTC. Encoded protein: CASSQPDRVSEQYF.

The chain joins TRBV4-3 to TRBJ2-5; tentative D call: TRBD2 (6 bases). Germline-derived CDR1 and CDR2 are LGHNA and YSLEER. The germline V and J ends were trimmed by 2 bases and 5 bases, with 18 bases remaining between them. CDR3 length: 16 residues. In nucleotides, the CDR3 is TGCGCCAGCAGCCAACTCGGAGGGGCAGGGATTGAGACCCAGTACTTC. This sequence encodes CASSQLGGAGIETQYF.

The V call is TRBV4-3, the J call TRBJ2-3; 7 bases align to TRBD2. This CDR3 spans 18 amino acids. From germline, CDR1 is LGHNA and CDR2 YSLEER. V lost 0 bases to trimming and J lost 2 bases; unmatched junction nucleotides: 11. CDR3 sequence (DNA): TGCGCCAGCAGCCAAGACGGACAAGGGCGGGGGATCACAGATACGCAGTATTTT. Translated, it gives CASSQDGQGRGITDTQYF.

The chain employs TRBV3-1 (or the pseudogene TRBV3-2) and TRBJ2-5; TRBD1 matches 8 bases. V trimming: 1 base; J trimming: 5 bases; junction bases outside the gene matches: 9. The CDR3 is 16 amino acids. CDR1 is LGHDT and CDR2 is YNNKEL in the germline V gene (reference sequence). The CDR3 reads CASSQVGGQGRETQYF. The DNA for the CDR3 is TGTGCCAGCAGCCAAGTTGGAGGACAGGGTCGCGAGACCCAGTACTTC.

The rearrangement links TRBV15 to TRBJ1-5; no clear D. From germline, CDR1 is LNHNV and CDR2 YYDKDF (reference sequence). Deletions cut 0 bases from V and 2 bases from J, with 8 bases between. This CDR3 is 15 amino acids long. The CDR3: CATSRDRNGNQPQHF. CDR3 in DNA: TGTGCCACCAGCAGAGACAGGAACGGCAATCAGCCCCAGCATTTT.

The chain is built from TRBV5-5 and TRBJ1-3; TRBD1 matches 8 bases. V shed 0 bases, J shed 4 bases, and the junction held 6 bases outside the gene matches. CDR1 is SGHKS and CDR2 is YYEKEE in the germline V gene (reference sequence). The CDR3 covers 16 residues. DNA for the CDR3: TGTGCCAGCAGCTTGGCAGGGGGCGCAACCGGAAACACCATATATTTT. Protein sequence: CASSLAGGATGNTIYF.

This clone was seen only a few times. The same CDR3 arises from other DNA sequences in this sample as well. The chain uses TRBV5-1 and TRBJ2-5, with D perhaps TRBD2 (6 bases). Germline CDR1 is SGHRS and CDR2 is YFSETQ. This CDR3 has 14 amino acids. Deletions cut 0 bases from V and 5 bases from J, with 11 bases between. CDR3 sequence: CASSLGGTGETQYF. The DNA of the CDR3 is TGCGCCAGCAGCTTGGGAGGGACTGGGGAGACCCAGTACTTC.

The chain is built from TRBV9 and TRBJ2-7; TRBD1 matches 7 bases. V trimming: 0 bases; J trimming: 3 bases; junction bases outside the gene matches: 9. There are 16 residues in the CDR3. Germline assignment: CDR1 SGDLS and CDR2 YYNGEE. The DNA for the CDR3 is TGTGCCAGCAGCGTAGTTGGGGACAGCCCAAGCTACGAGCAGTACTTC. It translates to CASSVVGDSPSYEQYF.

This chain connects TRBV19 to TRBJ2-5, with D possibly matching TRBD1 (5 bases). The V gene's germline CDR1 is LNHDA and CDR2 SQIVND (reference sequence). This CDR3 is built from 13 residues. Trimming took off 5 bases at V and 2 bases at J, with 9 bases between the two ends. This CDR3 reads CASSGRVQETQYF. The CDR3 DNA reads as TGTGCCAGTAGTGGCAGGGTACAAGAGACCCAGTACTTC.

V is TRBV7-2 and J is TRBJ1-2; D call uncertain. Germline CDR1 SGHTA, CDR2 FQGNSA. The CDR3 sequence is 13 residues long. V dropped 3 bases and J dropped 4 bases, with 9 bases sitting between them. In nucleotides, the CDR3 is TGTGCCAGCAGCTTCGGGAGTCTCTATGGCTACACCTTC. This translates into CASSFGSLYGYTF.

The chain couples TRBV27 to TRBJ2-2, with a tentative D call TRBD2 (5 bases). Germline CDR1 MNHEY, CDR2 SMNVEV (reference sequence). This CDR3 spans 13 amino acids. V lost 8 bases and J 4 bases, leaving 11 bases between the germline ends. The CDR3 DNA reads as TGTGCCAGCGGACTTCACCTCACCGGGGAGCTGTTTTTT. As protein: CASGLHLTGELFF.